This entry describes one TCR beta chain. This clonotype occurred many times. The antigen it binds to is not known. Base qualities are not recorded, but no much larger clone differs from it by a single base. This specimen comes from a study of T cells in Graves' hyperthyroidism and ophthalmopathy (dated by TCRdb to the late 2010s). Regarding the complete study: Peripheral blood samples were taken at the time of initial diagnosis, prior to any treatment. According to the paper, TCR Vbeta CDR3 sequencing was carried out on roughly 130 peripheral blood samples, which came from about 45 ophthalmopathy, 80 or so hyperthyroidism and approximately 17 progressor patients. Once sampling was done, hyperthyroidism patients were given methimazole at a starting dose of 30 mg daily, whereas ophthalmopathy patients were given high-dose intravenous methylprednisolone. Prospective prediction of ophthalmopathy was tested in an independent validation cohort consisting of fewer than 20 hyperthyroidism patients and approximately 16 patients who later progressed to ophthalmopathy. To identify TCR V-J signatures that set the groups apart, the researchers used a discovery cohort of 100 patients, made up of fewer than 50 with Graves' ophthalmopathy and about 59 with stable Graves' hyperthyroidism. The roughly 100 discovery patients were divided at random into training and test sets in a 7:3 ratio. In more than 5 Graves' hyperthyroidism patients, the study also compared T-cell repertoires from thyroid tissue with T-cell repertoires from blood.

From the germline V gene (reference sequence), CDR1 is LNHDA and CDR2 is SQIVND. The CDR3 runs 13 residues from the cysteine to the phenylalanine. Only CDR3 DNA remains: 39 bases, in frame from the first base. V is pruned by 6 bases and J by 5 bases, leaving 6 bases of the junction without a gene match. Amplification of TCR beta CDR3 regions was carried out from RNA transcripts. A first-round RT-PCR of the TCR CDR3 used the HTBI primer set with the Qiagen OneStep RT-PCR kit. Libraries were constructed in a second round of multiplex PCR, after which size selection and purification were carried out. Libraries were sequenced paired-end with 100 bp reads on an Illumina HiSeq2000. As for how the authors treated the data: Raw data were processed with SOAPnuke, discarding reads with adapters, uncalled bases, mean Phred below 15, or no exact constant-primer or identifier match. COPE v1.2.5 was used to merge the high-quality paired reads, and each unique nucleotide sequence was defined as a clonotype. Clonotypes were aligned to IMGT TRBV, TRBD and TRBJ reference segments using MiTCR v1.1. Analysis was restricted to V-J combinations with a frequency above 0.0001, which covered just over 98% of repertoires. A TCS score was defined as the ratio of F50 (clonal expansion) to E x V (chaos), with BLOSUM62-based TCRdist applied between CDR3 peptides within each V-J. Welch's t-statistics and random forest reduced roughly 500 V-J features to 10 to 15, which were used in a naive Bayes classifier (R e1071). The raw public data were reprocessed by TCRdb itself: fastp quality trimming at Q25, MiXCR clonotype calling, in-frame beta chains only. Here each entry gathers all rows of one CDR3 protein and keeps the most common genes and DNA. TCRdb's processing, not the study's, gives the V and J calls here. This sample comprises under 400,000 distinct CDR3 sequences, approximately 15% of them detected only once. The top ten clones comprise about 11% of the sample.

A patient counted as having stable Graves' hyperthyroidism if no progression to ophthalmopathy occurred over 18 months of follow-up. Hyperthyroidism patients were newly diagnosed, with disease duration under 2 months, and aged 18 to 65 years. Exclusion was applied to patients with uncontrolled infections, other autoimmune diseases, pregnancy or lactation. Clinical symptoms, serum thyroxine and TRAb, thyroid ultrasound, and orbital computed tomography formed the basis for the diagnoses. Ficoll-Paque density gradient centrifugation was used to isolate PBMCs from around 10 ml of fresh peripheral blood. Total RNA was extracted using Trizol reagent, and RNA quality was assessed on an Agilent 2100 Bioanalyzer. Findings and caveats that apply to the study as a whole: No statistical method was used to set the sample size in advance, and investigators knew the group allocation. A 13 V-J signature model separated ophthalmopathy from stable hyperthyroidism, with around 88% sensitivity and roughly 82% specificity in cross-validation and 80%/75% in testing. Most expanded thyroid clonotypes (frequency above 0.001) were also found in blood, which suggests that blood repertoires may mirror thyroid immune responses. During validation, the model predicted progression to ophthalmopathy a median of around six months ahead of onset, with roughly 65% sensitivity and 72.22% specificity.

The TCR originated in a woman in her sixties with Graves' hyperthyroidism. The sequencing sample was made of blood. This chain is built from TRBV19 and TRBJ1-1; 7 junctional bases match TRBD1. The CDR3 protein is CASREGAATEAFF. The nucleotide sequence is given as TGTGCCAGTAGAGAGGGGGCGGCTACTGAAGCTTTCTTT.